A selection of T cell receptor beta chains follows, all from one sample in a study of blood T cell repertoires in COVID-19. The protocol was immunoSEQ multiplex PCR, while the TCRdb copy is restricted to in-frame clones and leaves out a portion. The top ten hold roughly 10% of the sample, which has around 130,000 clones, around 90% seen once. What was sequenced was peripheral blood. The receptors stem from a man between 60 and 75 years old with active or convalescent COVID-19. CDR3s include the opening cysteine and the closing phenylalanine or tryptophan. D genes are given only for firm matches. Clone size is not always given. Where it is, it says once, few, many or a class for expanded clones.

v_gene	d_gene	j_gene	abundance	CDR3aa	CDR3nt
TRBV6-5	-	TRBJ1-5	-	CASSQGNQPQHF	TGTGCCAGCAGTCAGGGCAATCAGCCCCAGCATTTT
TRBV28	-	TRBJ2-6	-	CASSLRKWGLSGANVLTF	TGTGCCAGCAGTTTACGGAAGTGGGGACTCTCTGGGGCCAACGTCCTGACTTTC
TRBV10-3	-	TRBJ1-1	once	CAIRESGHMNTEAFF	TGTGCCATCAGGGAATCAGGGCACATGAACACTGAAGCTTTCTTT
TRBV7-8	TRBD2	TRBJ2-1	once	CASSLAGGVNEQFF	TGTGCCAGCAGCCTAGCGGGAGGGGTAAATGAGCAGTTCTTC
TRBV18	TRBD1	TRBJ2-3	few	CASSPGQGSDTQYF	TGTGCCAGCTCACCCGGACAGGGGTCAGATACGCAGTATTTT
TRBV28	-	TRBJ1-2	-	CASSLGGGGYTF	TGTGCCAGCAGTCTCGGCGGGGGGGGCTACACCTTC
TRBV6-6	TRBD1	TRBJ1-5	-	CASRSQGVSNQPQHF	TGTGCCAGCAGATCACAGGGGGTGAGCAATCAGCCCCAGCATTTT
TRBV12-3/TRBV12-4	-	TRBJ1-3	-	CASSAAPTIYF	TGTGCCAGCAGTGCCGCGCCAACCATATATTTT
TRBV7-9	-	TRBJ1-1	-	CASSLGRPTEAFF	TGTGCCAGCAGCTTAGGCAGGCCCACTGAAGCTTTCTTT
TRBV28	TRBD1	TRBJ2-6	-	CASSSRTGSGANVLTF	TGTGCCAGCAGTTCCCGGACAGGCTCGGGGGCCAACGTCCTGACTTTC
TRBV7-8	TRBD1	TRBJ1-3	-	CASSPGTAPRGNTIYF	TGTGCCAGCAGCCCCGGGACAGCGCCCCGTGGAAACACCATATATTTT
TRBV6-2/TRBV6-3	-	TRBJ2-3	-	CASSYSSRGASTDTQYF	TGTGCCAGCAGTTACTCGAGTCGCGGAGCTAGCACAGATACGCAGTATTTT
TRBV28	-	TRBJ1-2	-	CASRNGGTPKMGYGYTF	TGTGCCAGCAGAAACGGCGGGACTCCCAAGATGGGCTATGGCTACACCTTC
TRBV4-2	-	TRBJ2-2	-	CASSQDRELFF	TGTGCCAGCAGCCAAGATAGGGAGCTGTTTTTT
TRBV24-1	TRBD1	TRBJ1-2	-	CATSPRQGSYGYTF	TGTGCCACCAGTCCAAGACAGGGAAGTTATGGCTACACCTTC
TRBV6-5	TRBD1	TRBJ1-2	few	CASTGTGVLYGYTF	TGTGCCAGCACTGGGACAGGGGTCCTCTATGGCTACACCTTC
TRBV19	TRBD1	TRBJ2-7	-	CASSPRQGQYEQYF	TGTGCCAGTAGTCCACGACAGGGTCAGTACGAGCAGTACTTC
TRBV24-1	-	TRBJ2-2	-	CATSDGGRLTGELFF	TGTGCCACCAGTGACGGGGGGCGGTTGACCGGGGAGCTGTTTTTT
TRBV10-3	-	TRBJ1-1	-	CAISESQDLNTEAFF	TGTGCCATCAGTGAGTCCCAGGATCTGAACACTGAAGCTTTCTTT
TRBV6-5	TRBD2	TRBJ2-3	-	CASRRTSGSTDTQYF	TGTGCCAGCAGGCGGACTAGCGGGAGCACAGATACGCAGTATTTT